This TCR beta chain was sequenced in a study of Ad26.COV2.S vaccination and SARS-CoV-2 variants. The study's findings and limits: Vaccine and placebo groups showed comparable non-spike TCR breadth.

Clones were sequenced by immunoSEQ multiplex PCR, and TCRdb holds only the in-frame ones, with some missing. This sample carries around 320,000 clones, about 82% of them seen once, and the ten largest clones take 1.9%. CDR3 length: 12 residues. Trimming pared 2 bases from V and 5 bases from J, leaving 7 bases between. Germline V gene data show CDR1 as SGHKS and CDR2 as YYEKEE (reference sequence). Concerning this clone itself: Its antigen is not known.

Treatment noted: around 19 received Ad26.COV2.S at low or high dose, single or two shots; about 5 received placebo; per-sample allocation not given. Day 63 after the first vaccine or placebo injection was the time point for sampling. At a Boston site, the person donating was an adult of 18-55 years. The material was peripheral blood, obtained in a trial of Ad26.COV2.S vaccine versus placebo. This chain connects TRBV5-5 to TRBJ2-5; D unresolved. This TCR derives from a person between 18 and 65 years old who received the Ad26.COV2.S COVID-19 vaccine or a placebo. The CDR3 nucleotides read TGTGCCAGCAGCTTTGGGTGGGAGACCCAGTACTTC. It specifies CASSFGWETQYF.